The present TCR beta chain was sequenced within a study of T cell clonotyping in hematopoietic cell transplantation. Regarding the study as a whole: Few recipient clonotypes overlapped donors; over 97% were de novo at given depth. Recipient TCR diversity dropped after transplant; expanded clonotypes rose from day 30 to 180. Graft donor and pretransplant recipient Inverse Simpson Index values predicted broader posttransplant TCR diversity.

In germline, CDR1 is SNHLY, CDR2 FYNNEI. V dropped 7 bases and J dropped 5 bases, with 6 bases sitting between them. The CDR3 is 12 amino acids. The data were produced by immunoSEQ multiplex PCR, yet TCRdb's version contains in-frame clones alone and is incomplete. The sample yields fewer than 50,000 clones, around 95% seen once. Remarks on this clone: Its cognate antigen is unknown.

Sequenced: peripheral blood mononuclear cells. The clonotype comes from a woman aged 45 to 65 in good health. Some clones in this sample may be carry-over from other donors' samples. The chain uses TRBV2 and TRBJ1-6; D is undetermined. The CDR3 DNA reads TGTGCCAGCAAACAGAATAATTCACCCCTCCACTTT. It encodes CASKQNNSPLHF.